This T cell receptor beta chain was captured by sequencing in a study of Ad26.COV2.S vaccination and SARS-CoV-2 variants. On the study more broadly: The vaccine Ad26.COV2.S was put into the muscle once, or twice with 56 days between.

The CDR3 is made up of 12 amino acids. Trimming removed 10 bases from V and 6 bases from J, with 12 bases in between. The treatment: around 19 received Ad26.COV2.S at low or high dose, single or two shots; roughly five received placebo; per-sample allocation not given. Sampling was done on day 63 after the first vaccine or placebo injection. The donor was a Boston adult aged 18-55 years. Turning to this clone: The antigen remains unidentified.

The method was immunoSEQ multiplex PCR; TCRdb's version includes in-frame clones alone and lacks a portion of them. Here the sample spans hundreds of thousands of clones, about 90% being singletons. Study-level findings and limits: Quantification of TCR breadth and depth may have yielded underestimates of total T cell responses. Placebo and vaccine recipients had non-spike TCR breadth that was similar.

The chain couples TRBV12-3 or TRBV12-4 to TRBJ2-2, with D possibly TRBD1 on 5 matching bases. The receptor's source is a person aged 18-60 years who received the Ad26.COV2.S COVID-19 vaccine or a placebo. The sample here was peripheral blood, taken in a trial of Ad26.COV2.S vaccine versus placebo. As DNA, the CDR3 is TGTGCCACCTTCCAGGGTTCCGGGGAGCTGTTTTTT. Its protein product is CATFQGSGELFF.